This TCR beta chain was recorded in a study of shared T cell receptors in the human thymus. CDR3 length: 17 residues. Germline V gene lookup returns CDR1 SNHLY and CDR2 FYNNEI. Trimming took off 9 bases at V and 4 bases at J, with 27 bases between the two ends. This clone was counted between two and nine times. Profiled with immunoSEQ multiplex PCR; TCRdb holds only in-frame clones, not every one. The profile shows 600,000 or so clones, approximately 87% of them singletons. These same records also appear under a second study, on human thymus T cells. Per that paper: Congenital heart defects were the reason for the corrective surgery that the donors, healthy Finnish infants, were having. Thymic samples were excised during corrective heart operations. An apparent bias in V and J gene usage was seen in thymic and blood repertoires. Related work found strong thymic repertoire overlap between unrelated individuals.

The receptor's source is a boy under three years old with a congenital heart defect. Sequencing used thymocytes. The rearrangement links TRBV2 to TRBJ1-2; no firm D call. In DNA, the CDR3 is TGTGCCAGTAGAGCCCAAAATGCGACACCCGATCGCTATGGCTACACCTTC. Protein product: CASRAQNATPDRYGYTF.